The source of this T cell receptor (beta chain) is a study of T cell responses to AZD1222 COVID-19 vaccine. The CDR3 extends over 14 amino acids. Deletions cut 3 bases from V and 2 bases from J, with 10 bases between. Germline V gene lookup returns CDR1 KGHSH and CDR2 LQKENI. Sequenced by immunoSEQ multiplex PCR; TCRdb stores in-frame clones only, minus some. The data contain 85,000 to 95,000 clones, about nine tenths of them singletons. The clonotype comes from an adult who received the AZD1222 COVID-19 vaccine. Sample: peripheral blood, taken 28 days after the second AZD1222 dose. This chain uses TRBV18 with TRBJ2-5; D possibly corresponds to TRBD1 (6 bases). CDR3 amino acids: CASSPTQGQETQYF. The CDR3 nucleotides are TGTGCCAGCTCACCGACACAGGGACAAGAGACCCAGTACTTC.